A single sample is the source of the 22 T cell receptor beta chains below, sequenced in a study of blood T cell repertoires in COVID-19. TCRdb keeps only in-frame clones here, not all; method: immunoSEQ multiplex PCR. The sample has 150,000 to 200,000 clones; around 80% are singletons. Material: PBMCs or T cells enriched from blood (not recorded which). All receptors come from a woman aged 45-65 years with acute COVID-19.

This clone was counted a single time. CDR3 loop: CATSPYRAGPNTEAFF. The CDR3 DNA reads TGTGCCACCAGCCCTTACAGGGCAGGCCCGAACACTGAAGCTTTCTTT. The V call is TRBV15, the J call TRBJ1-1, with a possible D match to TRBD1 (6 bases). Germline CDR1 reads LNHNV; CDR2 reads YYDKDF (reference sequence). Deletions cut 5 bases from V and 1 base from J, with 17 bases between. This CDR3 has 16 amino acids.

This rearrangement joins TRBV7-9 to TRBJ1-2; unclear D gene. Looked up from germline, CDR1 is SEHNR and CDR2 is FQNEAQ (reference sequence). The CDR3 covers 15 residues. Between the trimmed V and J ends, which lost 5 bases and 2 bases, there was a span of 15 bases. The CDR3 reads CASSLTVGENYGYTF. CDR3 nucleotide sequence: TGTGCCAGCAGCCTTACTGTCGGGGAAAACTATGGCTACACCTTC.

The gene calls are TRBV7-9 and TRBJ1-1; D is unclear. The CDR3 has 13 amino acids. The germline V and J ends were trimmed by 5 bases and 4 bases, with 11 bases remaining between them. The germline gives CDR1 SEHNR, CDR2 FQNEAQ (reference sequence). This chain's CDR3 is CASSKTEGTEAFF. CDR3 sequence (DNA): TGTGCCAGCAGCAAAACTGAGGGCACTGAAGCTTTCTTT.

Only a few counts were recorded for this clone. The chain uses TRBV6-5 and TRBJ1-1, with 10 bases fitting TRBD1. The J segment lost 5 bases and the V segment lost 7 bases, leaving 7 bases of the junction unmatched. Looked up from germline, CDR1 is MNHEY and CDR2 is SVGAGI. The CDR3 extends over 14 amino acids. CDR3 region: CASKKGQGRTEAFF. CDR3 bases: TGTGCCAGCAAAAAGGGACAGGGGAGAACTGAAGCTTTCTTT.

The gene calls are TRBV6-5 and TRBJ1-5; no firm D call. The CDR3 has 14 amino acids. CDR1 is MNHEY and CDR2 is SVGAGI in the germline V gene. V was clipped by 10 bases and J by 0 bases, with 13 bases between them. The DNA of the CDR3 is TGTGCCACCAGACGGGGTTATAGCAATCAGCCCCAGCATTTT. Its translation is CATRRGYSNQPQHF.

The chain uses TRBV20-1 and TRBJ1-5; TRBD1 matches at 9 bases. After removal of 3 bases from V and 6 bases from J, the junction contained 9 bases not matched to a gene. Germline CDR1 reads DFQATT; CDR2 reads SNEGSKA (reference sequence). The CDR3 is made up of 15 amino acids. The CDR3 here is CSASEGQGRGQPQHF. In DNA form, the CDR3 reads TGCAGTGCTAGTGAGGGACAGGGCCGTGGTCAGCCCCAGCATTTT.

The chain employs TRBV28 and TRBJ1-2, with D uncertain. The CDR3 is made up of 13 amino acids. CDR1 is MDHEN, CDR2 SYDVKM, per germline. Trimming removed 5 bases from V and 4 bases from J, with 11 bases in between. CDR3 DNA: TGTGCCAGCAGTCCCACCCACACCTATGGCTACACCTTC. Protein product: CASSPTHTYGYTF.

V and J are TRBV9 and TRBJ1-3; D unresolved. Trimming left V 4 bases short and J 4 bases short, with 15 bases between. This CDR3 comprises 15 residues. In germline, CDR1 is SGDLS, CDR2 YYNGEE. CDR3 sequence: CASSPRLGSGNTIYF. The CDR3 bases are TGTGCCAGCAGCCCCCGGTTGGGCTCCGGAAACACCATATATTTT.

The J gene is TRBJ1-1, the V gene TRBV10-3, with no clear D. The CDR3 loop spans 14 amino acids. Germline CDR1 and CDR2: ENHRY and SYGVKD. V lost 2 bases, J lost 0 bases, and 7 bases lay in between. The CDR3 sequence is CAISETVMNTEAFF. CDR3 nucleotides: TGTGCCATCAGTGAGACGGTCATGAACACTGAAGCTTTCTTT.

The chain links TRBV14 to TRBJ2-3, with D perhaps matching TRBD1 (5 bases). The V gene lost 8 bases and the J gene lost 2 bases, with 20 bases spanning the gap. Germline lookup yields CDR1 SGHDN and CDR2 FVKESK. This CDR3 has 16 amino acids. The CDR3 here is CASAMAGNPSTDTQYF. As DNA, the CDR3 is TGTGCCAGCGCGATGGCAGGGAACCCTTCCACAGATACGCAGTATTTT.

This clone was seen a handful of times. This rearrangement joins TRBV14 to TRBJ1-2; 7 bases agree with TRBD1. The CDR3 runs 13 residues. V lost 4 bases and J lost 3; bases outside the gene matches: 2. Per the germline V gene, CDR1 is SGHDN and CDR2 is FVKESK. CDR3 loop: CASSPGQYYGYTF. Here the CDR3 DNA reads TGTGCCAGCAGCCCGGGACAGTACTATGGCTACACCTTC. Full variable domain (rest looked up from reference TRBV14 and TRBJ1-2): EAGVTQFPSHSVIEKGQTVTLRCDPISGHDNLYWYRRVMGKEIKFLLHFVKESKQDESGMPNNRFLAERTGGTYSTLKVQPAELEDSGVYFCASSPGQYYGYTFGSGTRLTVV.

This clone came up a few times. In nucleotides, the CDR3 is TGTGCCAGTAGTACTACCGGGACAGGGGTCCAAGAGACCCAGTACTTC. Translating gives CASSTTGTGVQETQYF. The J gene is TRBJ2-5, the V gene TRBV19; 10 bases fit TRBD1. The CDR3 contains 16 residues. J lost 1 base, V lost 4 bases, and 6 bases had no gene match. Germline V CDR1 and CDR2: LNHDA, SQIVND (reference sequence).

This rearrangement joins TRBV5-1 to TRBJ2-3; D may be TRBD1 (6 bases). CDR1 is SGHRS and CDR2 is YFSETQ in the germline V gene. This CDR3 spans 15 amino acids. V was pared by 5 bases and J by 0 bases, with 13 bases between. DNA of the CDR3: TGCGCCAGCAGGGCCACAGGGCTTAGCACAGATACGCAGTATTTT. This gives the protein CASRATGLSTDTQYF.

The rearrangement uses TRBV2 and TRBJ1-2; 8 positions agree with TRBD1. CDR1 and CDR2 (germline): SNHLY, FYNNEI. The CDR3 is 13 amino acids. The V and J ends lost 9 bases and 5 bases, in that order; junction bases with no gene match: 8. CDR3 sequence (DNA): TGTGCCAGACGCGGGACAGGCGTTTATGGCTACACCTTC. It encodes CARRGTGVYGYTF.

Note on this clone: The sample holds other DNA sequences that translate to the same CDR3. This chain joins TRBV3-1 (or the pseudogene TRBV3-2) and TRBJ1-3; 8 nucleotides match TRBD1. The CDR3 is 15 amino acids. Unmatched junction bases numbered 4, after V lost 3 bases and J lost 3 bases. CDR1 and CDR2 from the germline V gene are LGHDT and YNNKEL (reference sequence). The DNA for the CDR3 is TGTGCCAGCAGCCAGACAGGGGTCGGTGGAAACACCATATATTTT. It encodes CASSQTGVGGNTIYF.

V gene TRBV7-9 combines with J gene TRBJ1-1; D might be TRBD1 (6 bases). Trimming shortened V by 4 bases and J by 4 bases, and 16 bases separated the two germline ends. The CDR3 contains 15 residues. Germline-derived CDR1 and CDR2 are SEHNR and FQNEAQ (reference sequence). The CDR3 coding sequence is TGTGCCAGCAGCTCAATCCAGGGGAGAGGCACTGAAGCTTTCTTT. Its protein product is CASSSIQGRGTEAFF.

The chain has TRBV21-1 and TRBJ2-3; no check of the table's D call, TRBD1, against the DNA was made. TRBV21-1 is an annotated pseudogene. This CDR3 has 15 residues. In DNA form, the CDR3 reads TGTGCCAGCAGCAAACGGTCCGGCGCAGGAAATACGCAGTATTTT. Translated, it gives CASSKRSGAGNTQYF.

The chain has TRBV7-9 and TRBJ1-2, with D perhaps matching TRBD1 (5 bases). The CDR3 consists of 17 residues. Per germline, CDR1 SEHNR and CDR2 FQNEAQ (reference sequence). The ends were cut back, 5 bases at V and 6 bases at J, with 25 bases in the middle. In nucleotides, the CDR3 is TGTGCCAGCAGCCCCTATTCGGGGGGGGTCTCTCTCGATGGCTACACCTTC. Translating it yields CASSPYSGGVSLDGYTF.

The chain employs TRBV6-5 and TRBJ2-7; 11 bases line up with TRBD2. The CDR3 extends over 15 amino acids. The germline gives CDR1 MNHEY, CDR2 SVGAGI. V lost 6 bases, J lost 3 bases, and 7 bases stayed unmatched. The CDR3: CASSQTSGAFYEQYV. CDR3 coding DNA: TGTGCCAGCAGCCAGACTAGCGGGGCCTTCTACGAGCAGTACGTC.

This chain joins TRBV4-2 and TRBJ1-3; 10 nucleotides match TRBD1. The trim removed 3 bases at V and 7 bases at J, leaving 3 bases unmatched. Germline V CDR1 and CDR2: LGHNA, YNFKEQ. This CDR3 is built from 14 residues. CDR3 sequence (DNA): TGTGCCAGCAGCCACGGGACAGGGGAGAACACCATATATTTT. Translation: CASSHGTGENTIYF.

This chain links TRBV10-2 with TRBJ1-3; D might be TRBD1 (5 bases). The CDR3 contains 12 residues. CDR1 WSHSY and CDR2 SAAADI come from the germline V gene. Trimming removed 4 bases at V and 4 bases at J, with 5 bases between. The CDR3 is CASSGQGNTIYF. CDR3 DNA: TGCGCCAGCAGTGGACAGGGAAACACCATATATTTT.

The chain joins TRBV30 to TRBJ1-5; D not certain. Germline values: CDR1 GTSNPN, CDR2 SVGIG (reference sequence). V lost 1 base to trimming and J lost 6 bases, with 13 bases between them. The CDR3 is 14 residues long. In DNA form, the CDR3 reads TGTGCCTGGAGTGACGGCGTCCGGGGTCAGCCCCAGCATTTT. The encoded protein is CAWSDGVRGQPQHF.